This TCR beta chain was obtained from a study of pediatric ulcerative colitis. Study-level findings and limits: In rectum, acute severe colitis had expanded clones and less diversity.

A note on this clone: Antigen: not known.

This was a survey-level run. Samples were sequenced at Survey level, maximum 500,000 reads. Using immunoSEQ multiplex PCR, the repertoire was profiled, and TCRdb retains in-frame clones only, with some absent. The table records more than 12,000 clones, just under 90% of them present only once. This CDR3 spans 20 amino acids. V shed 0 bases and J 1 base; nucleotides not matched to a gene: 14. Germline V gene sequence: CDR1 LNHNV, CDR2 YYDKDF (reference sequence). V gene TRBV15 combines with J gene TRBJ1-5, with 8 bases fitting TRBD1. Sequenced: blood. This clonotype was obtained from a boy younger than 18 with moderate ulcerative colitis. CDR3 DNA: TGTGCCACCAGCAGAGATCACCGTGGCCAGGGGGCAGGCAGCAATCAGCCCCAGCATTTT. Protein product: CATSRDHRGQGAGSNQPQHF.